The subject of this entry is one TCR beta chain. Antigen specificity is unknown. Treatment indicated: approximately 18 received Ad26.COV2.S at low or high dose, single or two shots; 5 received placebo; per-sample allocation not given. Each sample was drawn 63 days after the first injection (of vaccine or placebo). Participants' vaccine, an Ad26 vector, delivered Wuhan-strain SARS-CoV-2 spike. Some clones are missing from TCRdb's copy, which holds only in-frame ones; the method was immunoSEQ multiplex PCR. The sample holds some 330,000 clones; under 90% are singletons and the top ten take about 5%. This sample was taken from a study of Ad26.COV2.S vaccination and SARS-CoV-2 variants. Study context: By the intramuscular route, Ad26.COV2.S was given once, or twice 56 days apart.

CDR1 SEHNR and CDR2 FQNEAQ come from the germline V gene (reference sequence). V lost 0 bases and J 4 bases, leaving 10 bases between the germline ends. The CDR3 consists of 14 residues. Study-level points and caveats: Placebo recipients and vaccine recipients were similar in non-spike TCR breadth. Reportedly, spike-specific CD8+ and CD4+ T cell responses achieved substantial breadth once vaccination had taken place.

The rearrangement joins TRBV7-9 to TRBJ2-7; D is perhaps TRBD2 (5 bases). The sequence was obtained from a person between 18 and 65 years old who received the Ad26.COV2.S COVID-19 vaccine or a placebo. The input for sequencing was peripheral blood, taken in a trial of Ad26.COV2.S vaccine versus placebo. CDR3 sequence (DNA): TGTGCCAGCAGCTTAGCCGGGATCGAATACGAGCAGTACTTC. Amino acid sequence: CASSLAGIEYEQYF.